This T cell receptor beta chain was identified in a study of blood T cells in healthy people across ages. Study-wide context: Through template switching, about one barcoded beta molecule was captured per two T cells, as measured in model experiments. Whole-study results and caveats: Diversity figures derived from one million T cells were judged to underestimate the true value.

For this clonotype: Its antigen is currently unknown.

Germline V gene sequence: CDR1 SGHKS, CDR2 YYEKEE (reference sequence). V was clipped by 4 bases and J by 5 bases, with 15 bases between them. The CDR3 loop spans 14 amino acids. Sample-barcoded 5' priming and a J-beta primer mix drove a second PCR of about 7 to 12 cycles. A minimum of 3 million CDR3-containing paired-end reads was obtained for each sample. TCRdb fed the 5' RACE reads into MiXCR, producing one record per CDR3 protein. The repertoire has over a million distinct CDR3 sequences, around 55% of them found once; the top ten carry 5% to 7%. Each donor had approximately 10 milliliters of peripheral blood drawn.

J is TRBJ1-1 and V is TRBV5-5; D is unclear. The specimen sequenced was blood. This TCR derives from a man aged 18 to 29 in good health. The CDR3 reads CASSLTGLLTEAFF. In nucleotides, the CDR3 is TGTGCCAGCAGCCTGACCGGACTTCTAACTGAAGCTTTCTTT.